One and the same sample provided the 15 T cell receptor beta chains below, sequenced in a study of a mutant IDH1 vaccine in newly diagnosed glioma. Time point defined: week 23, last vaccination. A 20-mer mutant IDH1 peptide at 300 ug was injected subcutaneously with topical imiquimod. Here immunoSEQ multiplex PCR was the method, and the copy in TCRdb shows in-frame clones only, minus some. The sample has about 65,000 clones; around 83% are singletons. These receptors are not linked to any known antigen. The sample in question was PBMCs, obtained from a glioma patient whose treatment included an IDH1 peptide vaccine. The receptor set was obtained from a man under 40 with glioma.

The chain uses TRBV5-1 and TRBJ1-1; 7 bases agree with TRBD1. Germline CDR1 and CDR2: SGHRS and YFSETQ. The CDR3 length is 15 residues. V gave up 3 bases and J gave up 2 bases; unmatched junction bases: 7. The CDR3 DNA follows: TGCGCCAGCAGCTCCCGGACAGGTGGAAACACTGAAGCTTTCTTT. Translating gives CASSSRTGGNTEAFF.

This chain connects TRBV4-2 to TRBJ2-2; D ambiguous. The germline V gene has CDR1 LGHNA and CDR2 YNFKEQ. V lost 0 bases to trimming and J lost 1 base, with 9 bases between them. CDR3 length: 16 amino acids. In DNA, the CDR3 is TGTGCCAGCAGCCAAGACCCCCGACAGAACACCGGGGAGCTGTTTTTT. This sequence encodes CASSQDPRQNTGELFF.

This sequence joins TRBV9 and TRBJ2-3; TRBD2 matches 8 bases. V lost 0 bases and J lost 5; bases outside the gene matches: 5. CDR1 is SGDLS and CDR2 is YYNGEE in the germline V gene. CDR3 length equals 15 residues. The CDR3 DNA is TGTGCCAGCAGCGTAGGGCGGGGGGCCATAGATACGCAGTATTTT. Translated, it gives CASSVGRGAIDTQYF.

This chain uses TRBV7-2 with TRBJ1-2; perhaps TRBD1 as D (5 bases). The germline V gene has CDR1 SGHTA and CDR2 FQGNSA. This CDR3 is 14 amino acids long. V was shortened by 1 base and J by 8 bases, with 14 bases between the two germline ends. Here the CDR3 DNA reads TGTGCCAGCAGCTTAGTCGACAGACCCGGGGGCTACACCTTC. This gives the protein CASSLVDRPGGYTF.

The V call is TRBV7-9, the J call TRBJ1-2; the match to TRBD1 covers 7 bases. V dropped 4 bases and J dropped 2; count of bases not matched to a gene: 7. Germline V gene data show CDR1 as SEHNR and CDR2 as FQNEAQ (reference sequence). This CDR3 has 15 residues. The CDR3, as DNA: TGTGCCAGCAGCTCTCCAAAGGGACAGAACTATGGCTACACCTTC. Its translation is CASSSPKGQNYGYTF.

The V call is TRBV7-9, the J call TRBJ1-1, with a tentative D call TRBD1 (6 bases). The germline gives CDR1 SEHNR, CDR2 FQNEAQ (reference sequence). The CDR3 consists of 15 residues. Trimming took 5 bases from V and 4 from J, leaving 17 bases between them. The DNA for the CDR3 is TGTGCCAGCAGCCCAGGCGGGGGGGCGCGCACTGAAGCTTTCTTT. Translation: CASSPGGGARTEAFF.

This chain connects TRBV9 to TRBJ1-1; the match to TRBD1 covers 9 bases. Germline CDR1 is SGDLS and CDR2 is YYNGEE. There are 14 residues in the CDR3. V shed 3 bases and J 6 bases; nucleotides not matched to a gene: 6. The CDR3 DNA follows: TGTGCCAGCAGCGCCACAGGGGGCTCCGCTGAAGCTTTCTTT. Translated, it gives CASSATGGSAEAFF.

The V call is TRBV11-2, the J call TRBJ2-2, with D hard to call. Germline values: CDR1 SGHAT, CDR2 FQNNGV. The CDR3 length is 11 residues. Trimming pared 8 bases from V and 8 bases from J, leaving 9 bases between. The CDR3 nucleotides read TGTGCCAGCGTGGGCGTGGGGGAGCTGTTTTTT. This codes for CASVGVGELFF.

V usage is TRBV6-1 and J usage is TRBJ2-3; no clear D gene. Germline lookup yields CDR1 MNHNS and CDR2 SASEGT. This CDR3 comprises 12 residues. V lost 2 bases and J 6 bases, leaving 6 bases between the germline ends. The CDR3 sequence: CASSEPWDTQYF. The CDR3 nucleotides read TGTGCCAGCAGTGAACCCTGGGATACGCAGTATTTT.

The rearrangement joins TRBV10-1 to TRBJ2-1; no firm D call. The CDR3 runs 11 residues. Per the germline V gene, CDR1 is WNHNN and CDR2 is SYGVQD (reference sequence). The V end lost 2 bases, the J end lost 7 bases, and 3 bases lay between the germline ends. CDR3 DNA sequence: TGCGCCAGCAGTGAGGTGAATGAGCAGTTCTTC. Translated: CASSEVNEQFF.

This sequence joins TRBV14 and TRBJ2-5; D is ambiguous. V was shortened by 0 bases and J by 2 bases, with 4 bases between the two germline ends. CDR3 length equals 13 residues. Germline assignment: CDR1 SGHDN and CDR2 FVKESK. The CDR3 sequence is CASSQDRQETQYF. The CDR3 coding sequence is TGTGCCAGCAGCCAAGACAGGCAAGAGACCCAGTACTTC.

This rearrangement joins TRBV7-9 to TRBJ2-5; tentatively, D is TRBD1 (6 bases). The V gene lost 6 bases and the J gene lost 3 bases, with 11 bases spanning the gap. Germline V gives CDR1 SEHNR, CDR2 FQNEAQ (reference sequence). This CDR3 contains 13 residues. The CDR3 spells CASSSQGKETQYF. As DNA, the CDR3 is TGTGCCAGCAGTTCACAGGGCAAAGAGACCCAGTACTTC.

The chain recombines TRBV7-2 with TRBJ2-7; 8 bases agree with TRBD2. The CDR3 covers 18 residues. Germline CDR1 reads SGHTA; CDR2 reads FQGNSA. Trimming took 4 bases from V and 0 from J; bases not matched to a gene: 14. The CDR3 sequence is CASSSLQGGGSLSYEQYF. Here the CDR3 DNA reads TGTGCCAGCAGCTCCCTTCAGGGCGGGGGGTCCCTCTCCTACGAGCAGTACTTC.

This clone was picked up one time. The genes are TRBV5-1 and TRBJ1-1; possibly TRBD1 for D (5 bases). The CDR3 is 16 amino acids. V lost 4 bases and J lost 1, with 17 bases in between. Germline loops: CDR1 SGHRS, CDR2 YFSETQ. In nucleotides, the CDR3 is TGCGCCAGCAGCAAGGACACCCGGCTGACGAACACTGAAGCTTTCTTT. Its translation is CASSKDTRLTNTEAFF. Looking up the rest from reference TRBV5-1 and TRBJ1-1 gives the full variable domain: KAGVTQTPRYLIKTRGQQVTLSCSPISGHRSVSWYQQTPGQGLQFLFEYFSETQRNKGNFPGRFSGRQFSNSRSEMNVSTLELGDSALYLCASSKDTRLTNTEAFFGQGTRLTVV.

The rearrangement joins TRBV4-1 to TRBJ1-5; D possibly corresponds to TRBD1 (5 bases). Trimming removed 0 bases from V and 2 bases from J, with 14 bases in between. The CDR3 runs to 17 residues. In germline, CDR1 is MGHRA, CDR2 YSYEKL. The CDR3 region is CASSQERGAGGNQPQHF. In DNA, the CDR3 is TGCGCCAGCAGCCAAGAGAGAGGGGCGGGGGGCAATCAGCCCCAGCATTTT.